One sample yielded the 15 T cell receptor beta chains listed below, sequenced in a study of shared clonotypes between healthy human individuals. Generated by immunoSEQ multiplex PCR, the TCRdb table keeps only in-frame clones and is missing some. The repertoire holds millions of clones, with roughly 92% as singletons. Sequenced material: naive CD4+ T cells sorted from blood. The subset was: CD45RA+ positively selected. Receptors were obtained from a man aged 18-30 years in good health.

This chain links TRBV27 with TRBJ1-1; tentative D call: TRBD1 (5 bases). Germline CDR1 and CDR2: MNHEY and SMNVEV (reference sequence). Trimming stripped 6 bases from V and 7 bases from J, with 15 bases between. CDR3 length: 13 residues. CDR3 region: CASSSLWGGEAFF. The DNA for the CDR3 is TGTGCCAGCAGCTCCCTGTGGGGGGGTGAAGCTTTCTTT.

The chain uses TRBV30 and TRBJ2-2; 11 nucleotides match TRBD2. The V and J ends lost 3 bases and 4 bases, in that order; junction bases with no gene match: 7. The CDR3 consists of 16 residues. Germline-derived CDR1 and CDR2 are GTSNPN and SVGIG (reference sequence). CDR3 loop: CAWRGSGRAITGELFF. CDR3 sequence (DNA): TGTGCCTGGAGGGGTAGCGGGAGGGCCATCACCGGGGAGCTGTTTTTT.

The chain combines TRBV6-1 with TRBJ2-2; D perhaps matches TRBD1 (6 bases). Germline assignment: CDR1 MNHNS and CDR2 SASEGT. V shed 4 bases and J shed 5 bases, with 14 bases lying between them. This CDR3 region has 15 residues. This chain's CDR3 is CASSGGRGGTGELFF. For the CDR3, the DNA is TGTGCCAGCAGTGGAGGCAGGGGCGGGACCGGGGAGCTGTTTTTT.

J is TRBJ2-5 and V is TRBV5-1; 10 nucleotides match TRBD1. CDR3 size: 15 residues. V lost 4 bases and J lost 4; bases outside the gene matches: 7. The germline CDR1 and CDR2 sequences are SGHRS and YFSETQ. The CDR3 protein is CASSERQGARETQYF. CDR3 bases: TGCGCCAGCAGCGAGCGACAGGGGGCTAGAGAGACCCAGTACTTC.

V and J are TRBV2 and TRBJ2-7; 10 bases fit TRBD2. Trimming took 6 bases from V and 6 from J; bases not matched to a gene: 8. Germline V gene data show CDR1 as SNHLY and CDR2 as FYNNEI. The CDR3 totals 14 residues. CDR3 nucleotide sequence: TGTGCCAGCAGGCGAGCGGGAGGGATTGGCGAGCAGTACTTC. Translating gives CASRRAGGIGEQYF.

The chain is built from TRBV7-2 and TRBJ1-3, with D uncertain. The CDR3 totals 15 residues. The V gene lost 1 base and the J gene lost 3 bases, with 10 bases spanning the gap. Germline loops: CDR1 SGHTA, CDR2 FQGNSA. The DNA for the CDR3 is TGTGCCAGCAGCTTAGACGGCAGAGATGGAAACACCATATATTTT. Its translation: CASSLDGRDGNTIYF.

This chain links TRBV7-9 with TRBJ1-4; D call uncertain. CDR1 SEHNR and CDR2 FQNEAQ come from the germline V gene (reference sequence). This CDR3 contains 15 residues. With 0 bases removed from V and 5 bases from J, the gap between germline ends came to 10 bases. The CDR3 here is CASSLARAGNEKLFF. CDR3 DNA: TGTGCCAGCAGCTTAGCGCGGGCAGGAAATGAAAAACTGTTTTTT.

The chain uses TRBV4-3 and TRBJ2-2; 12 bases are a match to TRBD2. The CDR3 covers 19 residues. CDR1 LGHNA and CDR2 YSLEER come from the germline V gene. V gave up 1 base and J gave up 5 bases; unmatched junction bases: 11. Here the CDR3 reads CASSQGASGRAVGTGELFF. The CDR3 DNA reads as TGCGCCAGCAGCCAAGGGGCTAGCGGGAGGGCCGTTGGGACCGGGGAGCTGTTTTTT.

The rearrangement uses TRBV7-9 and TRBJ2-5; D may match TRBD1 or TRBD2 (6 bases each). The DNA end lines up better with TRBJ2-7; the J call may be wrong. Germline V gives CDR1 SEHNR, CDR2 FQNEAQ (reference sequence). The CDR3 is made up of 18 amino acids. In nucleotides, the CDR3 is TGTGCCAGCAGCTTACTGATCAAACAGGGCGGGGTTCCCTACGAGCAGTACTTC. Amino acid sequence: CASSLLIKQGGVPYEQYF.

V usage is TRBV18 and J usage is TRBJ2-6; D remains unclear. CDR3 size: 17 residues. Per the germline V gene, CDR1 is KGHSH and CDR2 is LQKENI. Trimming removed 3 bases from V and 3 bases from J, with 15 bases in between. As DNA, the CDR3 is TGTGCCAGCTCACCCGCCGGAGCCTTGGGTGGGGCCAACGTCCTGACTTTC. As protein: CASSPAGALGGANVLTF.

The CDR3 DNA reads TGCGCCAGCAGCCAAGAGCCGAACTTGAACACTGAAGCTTTCTTT. This codes for CASSQEPNLNTEAFF. The V and J genes are TRBV4-3 and TRBJ1-1; D gene unclear. Between the trimmed V and J ends, which lost 0 bases and 0 bases, there was a span of 8 bases. The CDR3 is made up of 15 amino acids. CDR1 is LGHNA and CDR2 is YSLEER in the germline V gene.

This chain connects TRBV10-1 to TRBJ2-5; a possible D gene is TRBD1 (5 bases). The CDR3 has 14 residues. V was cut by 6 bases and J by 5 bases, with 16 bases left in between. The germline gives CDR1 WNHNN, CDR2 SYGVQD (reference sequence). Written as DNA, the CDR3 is TGCGCCAGCAGCGAGAACCTCGCAGGGGAGACCCAGTACTTC. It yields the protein CASSENLAGETQYF.

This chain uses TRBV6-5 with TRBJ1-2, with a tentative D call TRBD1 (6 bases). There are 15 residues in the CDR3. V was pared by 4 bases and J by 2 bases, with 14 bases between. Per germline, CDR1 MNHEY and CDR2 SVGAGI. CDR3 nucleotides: TGTGCCAGCAGTTCGCCCTCAGGGGAAAACTATGGCTACACCTTC. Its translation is CASSSPSGENYGYTF.

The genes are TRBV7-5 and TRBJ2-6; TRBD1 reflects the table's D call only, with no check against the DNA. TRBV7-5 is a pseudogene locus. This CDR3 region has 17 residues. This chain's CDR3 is CARSKHCRQSRANVLTF. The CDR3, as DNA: TGTGCCAGAAGTAAGCATTGTAGACAAAGTCGGGCCAACGTCCTGACTTTC.

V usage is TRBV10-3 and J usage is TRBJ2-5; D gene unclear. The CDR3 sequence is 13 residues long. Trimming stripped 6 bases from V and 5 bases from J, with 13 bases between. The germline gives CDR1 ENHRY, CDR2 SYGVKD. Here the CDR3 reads CAIRSASPETQYF. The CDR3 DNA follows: TGTGCCATCAGGTCGGCTAGTCCGGAGACCCAGTACTTC.